This entry lists 8 T cell receptor beta chains sequenced from one sample in a study of early T cells in non-severe SARS-CoV-2 infection. From the 5' RACE reads, TCRdb called clonotypes with MiXCR, one entry per CDR3 protein. Seen here are over 70,000 distinct CDR3 sequences, roughly 15% observed once, and the top ten hold 3% to 5%. This specimen consisted of whole blood, obtained at baseline. The receptors were sampled from an adult who was a healthcare worker with PCR-confirmed SARS-CoV-2 infection or an uninfected control (not recorded which).

The rearrangement joins TRBV7-9 to TRBJ2-1; 13 bases match TRBD2. The CDR3 is made up of 20 amino acids. V trimming: 3 bases; J trimming: 3 bases; junction bases outside the gene matches: 14. Germline V gene lookup returns CDR1 SEHNR and CDR2 FQNEAQ (reference sequence). CDR3 sequence reads: CASSLGTSGASGDFYNEQFF. The CDR3, as DNA: TGTGCCAGCAGCTTGGGGACTAGCGGGGCCTCAGGTGACTTCTACAATGAGCAGTTCTTC. Supplemented by reference TRBV7-9 and TRBJ2-1, the full variable domain reads DTGVSQNPRHKITKRGQNVTFRCDPISEHNRLYWYRQTLGQGPEFLTYFQNEAQLEKSRLLSDRFSAERPKGSFSTLEIQRTEQGDSAMYLCASSLGTSGASGDFYNEQFFGPGTRLTVL.

Note on this clonotype: At one boundary the junction diverges from the germline segment, which might be a read error. CDR3 loop: CSAGELAKETQYF. DNA of the CDR3: TGCAGTGCTGGAGAACTAGCTAAAGAGACCCAGTACTTC. V usage is TRBV20-1 and J usage is TRBJ2-5; a possible D gene is TRBD2 (6 bases). Germline CDR1 reads DFQATT; CDR2 reads SNEGSKA (reference sequence). The CDR3 totals 13 residues.

In this sample, this clonotype turned up many times. The V and J genes are TRBV7-9 and TRBJ1-6; TRBD1 matches at 7 bases. CDR1 and CDR2 (germline): SEHNR, FQNEAQ (reference sequence). The CDR3 is 13 amino acids. V lost 4 bases to trimming and J lost 8 bases; unmatched junction nucleotides: 2. The CDR3 here is CASSSGQHSPLHF. The CDR3 coding sequence is TGTGCCAGCAGCTCGGGACAGCATTCACCCCTCCACTTT.

This clonotype was picked up a small number of times. The chain employs TRBV7-2 and TRBJ1-2; weak D call: TRBD1 (5 bases). CDR3 length: 13 residues. The germline V gene has CDR1 SGHTA and CDR2 FQGNSA. V lost 5 bases and J lost 6, with 13 bases in between. The CDR3 spells CASSPRLGDGYTF. The CDR3 nucleotides read TGTGCCAGCAGCCCCCGCCTAGGGGATGGCTACACCTTC.

This clonotype was counted a few times. This chain uses TRBV12-3 or TRBV12-4 with TRBJ2-5; D might be TRBD1 (5 bases). Trimming removed 3 bases from V and 4 bases from J, with 15 bases in between. The CDR3 extends over 15 amino acids. Here the CDR3 reads CASSLRLTGRETQYF. DNA for the CDR3: TGTGCCAGCAGTTTGCGGCTAACAGGTCGAGAGACCCAGTACTTC.

The chain combines TRBV20-1 with TRBJ2-7; 11 nucleotides match TRBD1. V lost 6 bases, J lost 3 bases, and 7 bases stayed unmatched. The V gene's germline CDR1 is DFQATT and CDR2 SNEGSKA (reference sequence). The CDR3 is made up of 14 amino acids. The CDR3 reads CSAKLGTGGYEQYF. Here the CDR3 DNA reads TGCAGTGCCAAACTCGGGACAGGGGGCTACGAGCAGTACTTC.

This clonotype occurred a few times. This rearrangement joins TRBV3-2 to TRBJ2-2; the table calls TRBD2, which could not be checked here. TRBV3-2 is listed as a pseudogene. The CDR3 runs to 15 residues. The CDR3 DNA reads as TGTGCCAGCAGCCAAGGGCTAGCGTCGGCCGGGGAGCTGTTTTTT. The encoded protein is CASSQGLASAGELFF.

This clonotype was observed a few times. The genes are TRBV20-1 and TRBJ1-5, with D unresolved. Germline lookup yields CDR1 DFQATT and CDR2 SNEGSKA (reference sequence). The CDR3 has 16 amino acids. V lost 6 bases and J lost 0, with 18 bases in between. CDR3 nucleotide sequence: TGCAGTGCAACCCTGCGGGGAGCCGATAGCAATCAGCCCCAGCATTTT. Translated: CSATLRGADSNQPQHF.